Following are 20 T cell receptor beta chains from one sample sequenced in a study of tumour-infiltrating T cells in Burkitt lymphoma. Data came from immunoSEQ multiplex PCR; TCRdb stores just in-frame clones and leaves some out. The sample carries about 14,000 clones, roughly 77% recorded once. What was sequenced was tumor tissue. The receptor source for this set is a human donor with diffuse large B-cell lymphoma.

CDR3 in amino acids: CASSEGPYEQYF. CDR3 coding DNA: TGTGCCAGCAGTGAAGGCCCTTACGAGCAGTACTTC. This sequence joins TRBV6-1 and TRBJ2-7; D call uncertain. Trimming took off 1 base at V and 4 bases at J, with 5 bases between the two ends. CDR3 length: 12 amino acids. CDR1 and CDR2 (germline): MNHNS, SASEGT.

The V call is TRBV19, the J call TRBJ2-7; 8 bases map to TRBD2. Germline CDR1 reads LNHDA; CDR2 reads SQIVND (reference sequence). The CDR3 runs to 15 residues. With V trimmed by 5 bases and J by 7 bases, 13 bases remained unmatched. Written as DNA, the CDR3 is TGTGCCAGTAGTTCCACCGGGACTAGAATTGGGGAGCAGTACTTC. Translation gives CASSSTGTRIGEQYF.

This clone was counted a few times. An end of the junction does not agree with germline; a read error may underlie this. The chain links TRBV7-9 to TRBJ1-5; D remains ambiguous. From germline, CDR1 is SEHNR and CDR2 FQNEAQ (reference sequence). The CDR3 spans 14 residues. The CDR3 loop is CPLSGWRINQPQHF. CDR3 coding DNA: TGCCCTCTTTCCGGGTGGCGTATAAATCAGCCCCAGCATTTT.

The chain carries TRBV7-9 and TRBJ1-1; D uncertain. V lost 1 base and J lost 11, with 17 bases in between. The germline gives CDR1 SEHNR, CDR2 FQNEAQ (reference sequence). This CDR3 contains 14 residues. The CDR3 region is CASSLEGSYPGAFF. CDR3 sequence (DNA): TGTGCCAGCAGCTTAGAGGGTTCCTATCCGGGGGCTTTCTTT.

The chain carries TRBV29-1 and TRBJ2-5; 13 nucleotides line up with TRBD2. Germline CDR1 reads SQVTM; CDR2 reads ANQGSEA. The CDR3 contains 15 residues. The trim removed 8 bases at V and 2 bases at J, leaving 8 bases unmatched. CDR3 bases: TGCAGCATACACACGGGACTAGCGGGACAAGAGACCCAGTACTTC. It is translated as CSIHTGLAGQETQYF. Full variable domain (outside the CDR3, taken from reference TRBV29-1 and TRBJ2-5): SAVISQKPSRDICQRGTSLTIQCQVDSQVTMMFWYRQQPGQSLTLIATANQGSEATYESGFVIDKFPISRPNLTFSTLTVSNMSPEDSSIYLCSIHTGLAGQETQYFGPGTRLLVL.

The rearrangement uses TRBV19 and TRBJ1-2; 7 nucleotides align to TRBD1. The CDR3 spans 16 residues. Losses at the gene ends were 5 bases for V and 8 bases for J; bases not matched to a gene: 17. Germline-derived CDR1 and CDR2 are LNHDA and SQIVND (reference sequence). CDR3 amino acids: CASSSSGQLGRVGYTF. As DNA, the CDR3 is TGTGCCAGTAGTTCCTCGGGACAGCTAGGCCGGGTAGGCTACACCTTC. Looking up the rest from reference TRBV19 and TRBJ1-2 gives the full variable domain: DGGITQSPKYLFRKEGQNVTLSCEQNLNHDAMYWYRQDPGQGLRLIYYSQIVNDFQKGDIAEGYSVSREKKESFPLTVTSAQKNPTAFYLCASSSSGQLGRVGYTFGSGTRLTVV.

There are a few counts of this clone. This chain connects TRBV4-1 to TRBJ2-2; 14 bases match TRBD2. The germline V gene encodes CDR1 MGHRA and CDR2 YSYEKL. The V gene end was trimmed by 4 bases and the J gene end by 1 base; junction bases not matched to a gene: 5. This CDR3 has 18 amino acids. CDR3 bases: TGCGCCAGCAGCCCGCGACTAGCGGGAGGGAGGAACACCGGGGAGCTGTTTTTT. Residues: CASSPRLAGGRNTGELFF.

This sequence joins TRBV5-1 and TRBJ1-1, with D unclear. The V end was cut by 0 bases, the J end by 4 bases, with 13 bases between. The CDR3 loop spans 15 amino acids. Germline CDR1 SGHRS, CDR2 YFSETQ. CDR3 sequence: CASSLAVGETTEAFF. CDR3 DNA: TGCGCCAGCAGCTTGGCCGTCGGGGAGACCACTGAAGCTTTCTTT.

The chain carries TRBV19 and TRBJ1-1, with D possibly being TRBD1 (6 bases). Trimming removed 5 bases at V and 3 bases at J, with 10 bases between. CDR1 LNHDA and CDR2 SQIVND come from the germline V gene (reference sequence). The CDR3 consists of 13 residues. The CDR3 coding sequence is TGTGCCAGTAGTCAGGGGCAGTACACTGAAGCTTTCTTT. Protein product: CASSQGQYTEAFF.

The J gene is TRBJ2-2, the V gene TRBV2; 7 nucleotides match TRBD1. This CDR3 spans 15 amino acids. The V gene end was trimmed by 3 bases and the J gene end by 6 bases; junction bases not matched to a gene: 7. Germline-derived CDR1 and CDR2 are SNHLY and FYNNEI. In nucleotides, the CDR3 is TGTGCCAGCAGTGACCCCAGGGGGTGGGCCGGGGAGCTGTTTTTT. It yields the protein CASSDPRGWAGELFF.

V is TRBV9 and J is TRBJ2-1; D is uncertain. The CDR3 is 12 amino acids. Germline values: CDR1 SGDLS, CDR2 YYNGEE. Trimming cost V 0 bases and J 5 bases, with 3 bases left between them. CDR3 residues: CASSVGDNEQFF. CDR3 nucleotides: TGTGCCAGCAGCGTAGGGGACAATGAGCAGTTCTTC.

The chain combines TRBV2 with TRBJ2-7; weak D call: TRBD2 (5 bases). The CDR3 contains 12 residues. The V and J ends lost 10 bases and 3 bases respectively, with 13 bases between them. Germline lookup yields CDR1 SNHLY and CDR2 FYNNEI. The CDR3 coding sequence is TGTGCCACCCGACCGGCGGGCTACGAGCAGTACTTC. Translating it yields CATRPAGYEQYF.

The chain recombines TRBV11-1 with TRBJ1-1; D possibly corresponds to TRBD1 (5 bases). Per germline, CDR1 SGHAT and CDR2 FQDESV (reference sequence). V was shortened by 2 bases and J by 6 bases, with 16 bases between the two germline ends. This CDR3 contains 15 residues. As DNA, the CDR3 is TGTGCCAGCAGCTTATCCCGTTCGGGGGGGGCTGAAGCTTTCTTT. It is translated as CASSLSRSGGAEAFF.

V and J are TRBV7-9 and TRBJ1-1, with a weak D call TRBD1 (5 bases). The CDR3 is 14 amino acids. The V gene's germline CDR1 is SEHNR and CDR2 FQNEAQ (reference sequence). Trimming cost V 3 bases and J 3 bases, with 11 bases left between them. CDR3 region: CASSLKGVHTEAFF. The CDR3 DNA is TGTGCCAGCAGCTTGAAAGGGGTTCACACTGAAGCTTTCTTT.

This chain links TRBV29-1 with TRBJ1-4; D is perhaps TRBD1 (5 bases). There are 16 residues in the CDR3. V lost 6 bases to trimming and J lost 1 base, with 18 bases between them. Germline lookup yields CDR1 SQVTM and CDR2 ANQGSEA. The chain's CDR3 is CSVHKMSGKTNEKLFF. The DNA for the CDR3 is TGCAGCGTCCACAAAATGTCAGGGAAAACTAATGAAAAACTGTTTTTT.

This chain links TRBV19 with TRBJ1-5; 7 bases fit TRBD1. V lost 5 bases and J lost 2; bases outside the gene matches: 9. This CDR3 region has 16 residues. In germline, CDR1 is LNHDA, CDR2 SQIVND (reference sequence). CDR3 in amino acids: CASSPQGGLGNQPQHF. The CDR3 DNA reads as TGTGCCAGTAGTCCCCAGGGGGGGCTGGGCAATCAGCCCCAGCATTTT.

This clone ranks as medium-sized (0.01 to 0.1%). In DNA form, the CDR3 reads TGCGCCAGCAGCCAAGTTTTGTCGGCGGAGACCCAGTACTTC. Amino acids: CASSQVLSAETQYF. The chain combines TRBV4-1 with TRBJ2-5, with D unresolved. The germline CDR1 and CDR2 sequences are MGHRA and YSYEKL. V shed 1 base and J shed 5 bases, with 11 bases lying between them. The CDR3 totals 14 residues.

The gene calls are TRBV7-9 and TRBJ2-5; 7 positions match TRBD1. The junction had 10 bases not matched to a gene; V was cut back by 4 bases and J by 5 bases. Germline V lookup: CDR1 SEHNR, CDR2 FQNEAQ (reference sequence). There are 15 residues in the CDR3. The chain's CDR3 is CASSSNSTGWETQYF. In DNA, the CDR3 is TGTGCCAGCAGCTCAAACTCGACAGGGTGGGAGACCCAGTACTTC. The full variable domain, in which reference TRBV7-9 and TRBJ2-5 provide the parts outside the CDR3, is DTGVSQNPRHKITKRGQNVTFRCDPISEHNRLYWYRQTLGQGPEFLTYFQNEAQLEKSRLLSDRFSAERPKGSFSTLEIQRTEQGDSAMYLCASSSNSTGWETQYFGPGTRLLVL.

J is TRBJ2-6 and V is TRBV6-6; D not certain. CDR1 is MNHNY, CDR2 SVGAGI, per germline (reference sequence). This CDR3 is built from 15 residues. Deletions cut 0 bases from V and 1 base from J, with 4 bases between. Here the CDR3 DNA reads TGTGCCAGCAGTTACTCAGGGTCTGGGGCCAACGTCCTGACTTTC. Translated: CASSYSGSGANVLTF.

The chain is built from TRBV10-1 and TRBJ2-1; 15 nucleotides agree with TRBD2. CDR1 is WNHNN, CDR2 SYGVQD, per germline (reference sequence). The CDR3 covers 19 residues. Losses at the gene ends were 5 bases for V and 3 bases for J; bases not matched to a gene: 11. Here the CDR3 DNA reads TGCGCCAGCAGTCCTGGACTAGCGGGAGGGCCCCTGAGCTACAATGAGCAGTTCTTC. Amino acid sequence: CASSPGLAGGPLSYNEQFF.